This T cell receptor (beta chain) was found in a study of blood T cell repertoires in COVID-19. TCRdb keeps only in-frame clones here, not all; method: immunoSEQ multiplex PCR. The table includes about 250,000 clones, approximately 86% detected once. The origin of this receptor is a man at least 80 years old with acute or convalescent COVID-19. The sequenced material came from peripheral blood.

This CDR3 is CASSIVHRGLEKLFF. As DNA, the CDR3 is TGTGCCAGTAGTATAGTCCACAGGGGGCTTGAAAAACTGTTTTTT. The chain uses TRBV19 and TRBJ1-4; 9 positions agree with TRBD1. Germline trimming cut 1 base from V and 7 bases from J; bases unmatched to any gene: 4. CDR3 length equals 15 residues. Looked up from germline, CDR1 is LNHDA and CDR2 is SQIVND (reference sequence).